The clone carrying this TCR beta chain was seen at least ten times. Its antigen is undetermined. This sample is part of a study of HIV-infected patients and healthy controls. Study results and limitations: Compared with untreated HIV+ repertoires, healthy controls showed roughly threefold more distinct CDR3s and higher Shannon diversity. Compared with healthy controls, HIV-infected patients showed less CDR3 sharing between individuals. Size-matching overweighted rare events from HIV-infected data when comparing patients with controls.

450 to 600 ng RNA was reverse transcribed with alpha and beta constant-region primers. Separate chain-specific third strand synthesis with multiplexing indices produced the alpha and beta libraries. In TCRdb, the 5' RACE reads were re-called with MiXCR into one record per CDR3 protein. This table has about 6,500 distinct CDR3 sequences, 6.5% to 7.5% appearing once. Per germline, CDR1 SGHVS and CDR2 FQNEAQ. The CDR3 has 16 residues. V trimming: 0 bases; J trimming: 3 bases; junction bases outside the gene matches: 8. Antiretroviral therapy had run roughly three months, about 14 weeks, before follow-up blood collection. The repertoire came from unfractionated whole blood and reflected all unsorted peripheral T cells.

This TCR was recovered from an adult with HIV infection. The starting material was blood, obtained during antiretroviral therapy. The rearrangement links TRBV7-8 to TRBJ2-7; 7 bases fit TRBD1. Here the CDR3 reads CASSLAPWTGHYEQYF. CDR3 DNA: TGTGCCAGCAGCTTAGCCCCCTGGACAGGACACTACGAGCAGTACTTC.